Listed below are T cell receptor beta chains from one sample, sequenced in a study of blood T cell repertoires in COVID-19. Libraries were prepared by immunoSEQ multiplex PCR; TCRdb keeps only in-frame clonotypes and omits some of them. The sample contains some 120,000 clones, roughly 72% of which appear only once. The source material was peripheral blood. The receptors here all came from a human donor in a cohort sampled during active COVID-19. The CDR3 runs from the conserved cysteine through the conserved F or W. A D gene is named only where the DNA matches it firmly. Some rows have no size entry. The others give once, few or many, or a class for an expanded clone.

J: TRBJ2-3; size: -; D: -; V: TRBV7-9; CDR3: CASVRGGAKDTQYF; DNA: TGTGCCAGTGTGCGAGGGGGGGCCAAAGATACGCAGTATTTT
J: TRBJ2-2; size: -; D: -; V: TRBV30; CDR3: CAWSVKHANTGELFF; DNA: TGTGCCTGGAGTGTAAAACATGCGAACACCGGGGAGCTGTTTTTT
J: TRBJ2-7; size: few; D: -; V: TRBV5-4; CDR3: CASSFSGTQYEQYF; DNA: TGTGCCAGCAGCTTTTCCGGGACACAGTACGAGCAGTACTTC
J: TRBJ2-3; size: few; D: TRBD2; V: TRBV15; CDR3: CATSRDPGGATDTQYF; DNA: TGTGCCACCAGCAGAGATCCGGGGGGGGCCACAGATACGCAGTATTTT
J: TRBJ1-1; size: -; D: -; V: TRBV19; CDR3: CASKGDGSTEAFF; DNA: TGTGCCAGTAAAGGGGATGGGTCCACTGAAGCTTTCTTT
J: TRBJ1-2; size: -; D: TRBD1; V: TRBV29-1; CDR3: CSVLRDREETF; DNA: TGCAGCGTTCTCCGGGACAGGGAAGAAACCTTC
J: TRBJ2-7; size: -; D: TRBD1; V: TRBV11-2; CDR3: CATEGTGYEQYF; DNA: TGTGCCACCGAGGGGACAGGCTACGAGCAGTACTTC
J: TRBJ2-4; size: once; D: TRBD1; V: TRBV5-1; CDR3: CASSFQGQGDWNIQYF; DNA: TGCGCCAGCAGCTTTCAAGGACAGGGCGATTGGAACATTCAGTACTTC
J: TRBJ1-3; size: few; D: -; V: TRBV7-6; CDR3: CASSFQRGGQSSGNTIYF; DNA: TGTGCCAGCAGCTTCCAGCGGGGCGGACAGAGCTCTGGAAACACCATATATTTT
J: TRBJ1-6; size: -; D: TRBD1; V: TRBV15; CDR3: CATSRALSGGASPLHF; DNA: TGTGCCACCAGCAGAGCCCTTTCAGGGGGCGCTTCACCCCTCCACTTT
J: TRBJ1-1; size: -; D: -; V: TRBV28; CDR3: CASSLFGGWAFF; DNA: TGTGCCAGCAGTTTGTTCGGGGGGTGGGCTTTCTTT
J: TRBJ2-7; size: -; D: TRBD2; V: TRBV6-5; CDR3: CASSYTSGDYEQYF; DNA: TGTGCCAGCAGTTATACTAGCGGGGACTACGAGCAGTACTTC